The entry below gives a single T cell receptor (beta chain) sequence along with its context. Its antigen remains unknown. No infections or other immune events were documented during collection. The sample originates from a study of identifying expanded T cells in peripheral blood. Findings and limits, study-wide: Differentially abundant clones: around 1.2 between replicates, just under 17 at about 13 days, 19 to 20 at four. Across healthy donors, higher total template counts meant significantly greater approximately 2-week count variance.

Germline V gene lookup returns CDR1 SGHTA and CDR2 FQGNSA. This CDR3 has 12 residues. V was trimmed by 1 base and J by 8 bases, leaving 5 bases between them. Libraries were prepared by immunoSEQ multiplex PCR; TCRdb keeps only in-frame clonotypes and omits some of them. The sample lists 75,000 to 95,000 clones, approximately 89% seen once, with roughly 2.8% in the top ten. The sequence was collected from a person aged 18-70 years in good health. Sequences were obtained from blood. The V gene is TRBV7-2, the J gene TRBJ1-4; no firm D call. CDR3 bases: TGTGCCAGCAGCTTAGTACGGGAAAAACTGTTTTTT. Protein product: CASSLVREKLFF.